This TCR beta chain was captured by sequencing in a study of T cell responses to AZD1222 COVID-19 vaccine. Sequencing was performed with immunoSEQ multiplex PCR; in TCRdb, only in-frame clones are kept and a portion is missing. The table includes about 160,000 clones, 90% to 95% detected once. As regards this clone: Its antigen is currently unknown.

With 4 bases removed from V and 3 bases from J, the gap between germline ends came to 12 bases. Germline loops: CDR1 SQVTM, CDR2 ANQGSEA. The CDR3 is made up of 13 amino acids. General study findings and limits: Baseline testing showed seropositivity in only 5 or 6 AZD1222 recipients.

The receptor was derived from an adult who received the AZD1222 COVID-19 vaccine. The sample was peripheral blood, taken 28 days after the second AZD1222 dose. The V call is TRBV29-1, the J call TRBJ1-2, with a tentative D call TRBD1 (5 bases). The CDR3 sequence: CSVGGVEDYGYTF. CDR3 DNA sequence: TGCAGCGTTGGAGGGGTGGAGGACTATGGCTACACCTTC.